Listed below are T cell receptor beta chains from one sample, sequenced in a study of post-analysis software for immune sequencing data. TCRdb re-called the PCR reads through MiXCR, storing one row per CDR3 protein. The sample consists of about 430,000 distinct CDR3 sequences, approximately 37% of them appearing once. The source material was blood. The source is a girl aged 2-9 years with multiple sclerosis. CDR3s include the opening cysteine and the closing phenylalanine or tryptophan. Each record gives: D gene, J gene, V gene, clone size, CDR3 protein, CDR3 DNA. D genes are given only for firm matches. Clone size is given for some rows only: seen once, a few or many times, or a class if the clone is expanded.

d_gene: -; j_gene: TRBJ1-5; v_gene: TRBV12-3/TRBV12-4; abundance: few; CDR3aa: CASSLFEGTKNQPQHF; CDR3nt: TGTGCCAGCAGTTTATTCGAAGGGACAAAGAATCAGCCCCAGCATTTT
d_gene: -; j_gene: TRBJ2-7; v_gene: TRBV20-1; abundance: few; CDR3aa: CSGERRGQPSYNEQYF; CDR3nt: TGCAGTGGTGAGCGCAGAGGACAGCCCTCCTACAATGAGCAGTACTTC
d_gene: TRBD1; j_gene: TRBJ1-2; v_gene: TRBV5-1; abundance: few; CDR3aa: CASSLTDQQGNTF; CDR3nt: TGCGCCAGCAGCTTGACGGATCAACAGGGGAACACCTTC
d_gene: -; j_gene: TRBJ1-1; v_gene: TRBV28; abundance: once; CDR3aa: CASSLVAARDTEAFF; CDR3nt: TGTGCCAGCAGCTTAGTGGCAGCCCGGGACACTGAAGCTTTCTTT
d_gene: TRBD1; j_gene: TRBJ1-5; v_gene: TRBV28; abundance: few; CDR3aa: CASLLSDRNQPQHF; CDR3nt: TGTGCCAGCCTCCTATCGGACAGGAATCAGCCCCAGCATTTT
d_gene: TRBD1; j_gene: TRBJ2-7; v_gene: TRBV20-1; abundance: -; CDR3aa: CSARRGQGGYEQYF; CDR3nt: TGCAGTGCTCGCAGGGGACAGGGGGGCTACGAGCAGTACTTC
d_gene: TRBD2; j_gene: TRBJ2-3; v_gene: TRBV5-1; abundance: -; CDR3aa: CASSGGPGLDPDTQYF; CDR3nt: TGCGCCAGCAGCGGAGGTCCGGGACTAGACCCAGATACGCAGTATTTT
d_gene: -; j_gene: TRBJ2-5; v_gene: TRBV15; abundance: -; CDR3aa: CATSRGPAVGTEEETQYF; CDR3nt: TGTGCCACCAGCAGAGGTCCCGCGGTCGGGACCGAGGAGGAGACCCAGTACTTC
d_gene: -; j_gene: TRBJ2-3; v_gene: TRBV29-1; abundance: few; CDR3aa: CSVEGRTFTDTQYF; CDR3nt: TGCAGCGTTGAAGGCCGGACTTTCACAGATACGCAGTATTTT
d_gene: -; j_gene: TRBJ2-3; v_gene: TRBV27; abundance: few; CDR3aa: CASSFLRTLSADTQYF; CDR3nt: TGTGCCAGCAGTTTTTTGCGGACCCTCTCCGCAGATACGCAGTATTTT
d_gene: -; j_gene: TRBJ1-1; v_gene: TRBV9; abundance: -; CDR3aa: CASSVESVGDGVNTEAFF; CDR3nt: TGTGCCAGCAGCGTAGAATCAGTAGGGGACGGCGTGAACACTGAAGCTTTCTTT